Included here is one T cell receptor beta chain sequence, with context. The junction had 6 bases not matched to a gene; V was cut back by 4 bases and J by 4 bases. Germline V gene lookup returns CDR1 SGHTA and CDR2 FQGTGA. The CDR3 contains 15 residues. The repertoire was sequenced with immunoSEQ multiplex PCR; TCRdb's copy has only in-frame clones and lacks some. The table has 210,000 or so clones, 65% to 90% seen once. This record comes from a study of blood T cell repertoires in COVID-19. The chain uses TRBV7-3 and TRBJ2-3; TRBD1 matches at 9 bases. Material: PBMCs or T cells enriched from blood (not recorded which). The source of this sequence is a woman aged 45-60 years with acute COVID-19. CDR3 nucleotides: TGTGCCAGCAGCTCGGGACAGGGTAAAGCAGATACGCAGTATTTT. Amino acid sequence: CASSSGQGKADTQYF.